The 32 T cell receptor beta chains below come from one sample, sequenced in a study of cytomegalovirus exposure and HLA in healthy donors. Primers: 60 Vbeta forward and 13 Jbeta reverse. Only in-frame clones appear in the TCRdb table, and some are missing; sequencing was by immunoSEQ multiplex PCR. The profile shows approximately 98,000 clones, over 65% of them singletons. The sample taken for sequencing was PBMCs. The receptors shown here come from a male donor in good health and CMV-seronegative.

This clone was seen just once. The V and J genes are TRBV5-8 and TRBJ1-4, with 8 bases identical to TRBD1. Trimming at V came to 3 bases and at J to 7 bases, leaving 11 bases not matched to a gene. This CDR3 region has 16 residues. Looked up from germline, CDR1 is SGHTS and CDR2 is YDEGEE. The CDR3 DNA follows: TGTGCCAGCAGCTGGGCAGGACAGGGCGGTGGTGAAAAACTGTTTTTT. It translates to CASSWAGQGGGEKLFF.

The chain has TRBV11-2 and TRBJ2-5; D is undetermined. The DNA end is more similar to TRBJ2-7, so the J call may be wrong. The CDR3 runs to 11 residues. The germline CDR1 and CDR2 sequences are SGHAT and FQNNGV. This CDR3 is CASSLAYEQYF. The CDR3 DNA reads TGTGCCAGCAGCTTAGCGTACGAGCAGTACTTC.

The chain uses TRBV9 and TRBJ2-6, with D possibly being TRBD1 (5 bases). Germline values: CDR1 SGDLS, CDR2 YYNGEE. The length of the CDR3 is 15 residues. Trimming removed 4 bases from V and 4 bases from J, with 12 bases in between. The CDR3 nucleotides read TGTGCCAGCAGCCCCCCCCACAGGGGGGCCAACGTCCTGACTTTC. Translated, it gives CASSPPHRGANVLTF.

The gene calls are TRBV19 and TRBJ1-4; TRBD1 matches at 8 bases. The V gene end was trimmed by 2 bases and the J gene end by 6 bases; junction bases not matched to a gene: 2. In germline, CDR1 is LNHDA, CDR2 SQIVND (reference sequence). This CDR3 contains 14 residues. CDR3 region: CASSIQGADEKLFF. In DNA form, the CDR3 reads TGTGCCAGTAGTATACAGGGGGCGGATGAAAAACTGTTTTTT. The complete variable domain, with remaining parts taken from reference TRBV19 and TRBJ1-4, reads DGGITQSPKYLFRKEGQNVTLSCEQNLNHDAMYWYRQDPGQGLRLIYYSQIVNDFQKGDIAEGYSVSREKKESFPLTVTSAQKNPTAFYLCASSIQGADEKLFFGSGTQLSVL.

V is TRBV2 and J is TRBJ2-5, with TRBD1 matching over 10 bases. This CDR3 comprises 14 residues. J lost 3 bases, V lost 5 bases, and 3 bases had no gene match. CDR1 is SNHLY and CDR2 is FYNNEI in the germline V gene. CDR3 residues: CASSQDRGKETQYF. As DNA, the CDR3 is TGTGCCAGCAGTCAGGACAGGGGGAAAGAGACCCAGTACTTC.

The CDR3 bases are TGCGCCAGCAGCCCTGCCACAGGGGGCAATGGAAACACCATATATTTT. Residues: CASSPATGGNGNTIYF. The chain is built from TRBV5-1 and TRBJ1-3; 9 nucleotides match TRBD1. This CDR3 is built from 16 residues. Trimming took 4 bases from V and 3 from J; bases not matched to a gene: 8. Germline V gene lookup returns CDR1 SGHRS and CDR2 YFSETQ.

DNA of the CDR3: TGCGCCAGCACCCGACAGGGGGCGAGGAGCACTGAAGCTTTCTTT. This codes for CASTRQGARSTEAFF. The rearrangement uses TRBV5-1 and TRBJ1-1, with 10 positions matching TRBD1. Germline CDR1 reads SGHRS; CDR2 reads YFSETQ. The junction had 9 bases not matched to a gene; V was cut back by 6 bases and J by 4 bases. The CDR3 is 15 amino acids.

The CDR3 is CASSSSRGPYYEQYF. CDR3 in DNA: TGTGCCAGCAGCTCCTCCAGGGGGCCCTACTACGAGCAGTACTTC. This chain connects TRBV7-3 to TRBJ2-7; 8 nucleotides align to TRBD1. V shed 4 bases, J shed 3 bases, and the junction held 8 bases outside the gene matches. This CDR3 spans 15 amino acids. CDR1 and CDR2 (germline): SGHTA, FQGTGA.

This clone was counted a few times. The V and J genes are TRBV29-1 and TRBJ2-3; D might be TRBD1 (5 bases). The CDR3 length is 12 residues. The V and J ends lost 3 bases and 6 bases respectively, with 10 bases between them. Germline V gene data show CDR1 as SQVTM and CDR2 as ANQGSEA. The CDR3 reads CSVDKGRDTQYF. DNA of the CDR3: TGCAGCGTTGATAAGGGGCGGGATACGCAGTATTTT.

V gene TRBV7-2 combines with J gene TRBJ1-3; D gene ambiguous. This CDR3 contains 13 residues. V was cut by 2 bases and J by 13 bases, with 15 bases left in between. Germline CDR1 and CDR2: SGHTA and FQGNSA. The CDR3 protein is CASSLTADSGIYF. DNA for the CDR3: TGTGCCAGCAGCTTAACTGCCGACTCCGGGATATATTTT.

The DNA of the CDR3 is TGTGCCAGCAGTCCCACGACAGGACGCTCCTACAATGAGCAGTTCTTC. Protein product: CASSPTTGRSYNEQFF. The chain links TRBV2 to TRBJ2-1; TRBD1 is a possible D gene (6 bases). CDR3 size: 16 residues. Germline values: CDR1 SNHLY, CDR2 FYNNEI. With 5 bases removed from V and 0 bases from J, the gap between germline ends came to 14 bases. Supplemented by reference TRBV2 and TRBJ2-1, the full variable domain reads EPEVTQTPSHQVTQMGQEVILRCVPISNHLYFYWYRQILGQKVEFLVSFYNNEISEKSEIFDDQFSVERPDGSNFTLKIRSTKLEDSAMYFCASSPTTGRSYNEQFFGPGTRLTVL.

CDR3 protein: CASSANSGAQETQYF. For the CDR3, the DNA is TGTGCCAGCAGCGCCAATAGCGGGGCACAAGAGACCCAGTACTTC. This chain links TRBV7-2 with TRBJ2-5; 8 bases are shared with TRBD2. The V and J ends lost 5 bases and 2 bases, in that order; junction bases with no gene match: 7. The CDR3 has 15 amino acids. The germline V gene encodes CDR1 SGHTA and CDR2 FQGNSA.

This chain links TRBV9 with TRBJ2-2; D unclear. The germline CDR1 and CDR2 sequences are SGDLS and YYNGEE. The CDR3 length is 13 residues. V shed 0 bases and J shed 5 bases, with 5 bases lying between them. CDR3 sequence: CASSVVVTGELFF. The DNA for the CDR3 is TGTGCCAGCAGCGTAGTAGTAACCGGGGAGCTGTTTTTT.

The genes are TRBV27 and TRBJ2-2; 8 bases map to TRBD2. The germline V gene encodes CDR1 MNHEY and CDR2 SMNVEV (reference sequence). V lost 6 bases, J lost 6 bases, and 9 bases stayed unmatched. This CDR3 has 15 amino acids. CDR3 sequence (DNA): TGTGCCAGCAGCCAAGCGGGAGTTAATCCCGGGGAGCTGTTTTTT. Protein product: CASSQAGVNPGELFF.

CDR3 sequence: CASSRQGDFNMNTEAFF. As DNA, the CDR3 is TGTGCCAGCAGCCGCCAGGGGGACTTCAATATGAACACTGAAGCTTTCTTT. The rearrangement links TRBV5-5 to TRBJ1-1; TRBD1 agrees at 7 bases. The V segment lost 4 bases and the J segment 0 bases; nucleotides outside the gene matches: 12. This CDR3 has 17 amino acids. CDR1 and CDR2 (germline): SGHKS, YYEKEE (reference sequence).

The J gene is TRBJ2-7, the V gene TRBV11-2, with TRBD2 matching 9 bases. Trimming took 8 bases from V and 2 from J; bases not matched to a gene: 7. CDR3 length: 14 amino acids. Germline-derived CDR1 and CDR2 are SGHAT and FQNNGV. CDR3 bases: TGTGCCAGCCACTGGGCTAGCGGGGCCTACGAGCAGTACTTC. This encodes CASHWASGAYEQYF.

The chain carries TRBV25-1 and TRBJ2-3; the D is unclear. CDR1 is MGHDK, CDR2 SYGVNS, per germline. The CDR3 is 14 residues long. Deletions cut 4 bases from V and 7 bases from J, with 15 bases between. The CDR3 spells CASSGSPPSYTQYF. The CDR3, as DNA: TGTGCCAGCAGTGGGAGTCCACCGTCTTATACGCAGTATTTT.

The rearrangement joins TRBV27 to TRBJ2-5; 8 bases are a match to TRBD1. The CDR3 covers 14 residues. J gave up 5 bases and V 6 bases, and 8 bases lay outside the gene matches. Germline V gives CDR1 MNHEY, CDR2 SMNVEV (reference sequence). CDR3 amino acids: CASSLGTGGETQYF. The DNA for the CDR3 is TGTGCCAGCAGCCTCGGGACAGGTGGGGAGACCCAGTACTTC.

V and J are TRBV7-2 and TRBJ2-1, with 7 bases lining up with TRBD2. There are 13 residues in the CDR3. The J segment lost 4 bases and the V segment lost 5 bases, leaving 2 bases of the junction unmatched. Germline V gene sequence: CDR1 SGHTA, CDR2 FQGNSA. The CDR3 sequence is CASSKLAYNEQFF. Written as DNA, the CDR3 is TGTGCCAGCAGCAAACTAGCGTACAATGAGCAGTTCTTC.

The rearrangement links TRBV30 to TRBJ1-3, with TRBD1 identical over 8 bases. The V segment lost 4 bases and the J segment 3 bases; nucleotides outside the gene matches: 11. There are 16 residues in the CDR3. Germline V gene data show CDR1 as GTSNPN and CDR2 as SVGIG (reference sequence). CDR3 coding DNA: TGTGCCTGGATCCGGGACAGGATAAGCTTTGGAAACACCATATATTTT. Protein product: CAWIRDRISFGNTIYF. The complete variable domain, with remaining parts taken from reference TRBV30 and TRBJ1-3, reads SQTIHQWPATLVQPVGSPLSLECTVEGTSNPNLYWYRQAAGRGLQLLFYSVGIGQISSEVPQNLSASRPQDRQFILSSKKLLLSDSGFYLCAWIRDRISFGNTIYFGEGSWLTVV.

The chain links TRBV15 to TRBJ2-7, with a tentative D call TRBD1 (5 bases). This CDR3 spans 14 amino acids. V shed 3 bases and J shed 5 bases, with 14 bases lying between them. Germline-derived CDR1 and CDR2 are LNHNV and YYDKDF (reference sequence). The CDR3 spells CATSRSRAGHEQYF. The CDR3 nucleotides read TGTGCCACCAGCAGGTCCAGGGCAGGCCACGAGCAGTACTTC.

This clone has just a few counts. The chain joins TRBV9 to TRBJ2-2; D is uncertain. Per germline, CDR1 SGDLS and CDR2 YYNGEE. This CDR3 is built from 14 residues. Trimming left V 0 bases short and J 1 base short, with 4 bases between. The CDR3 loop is CASSVAGNTGELFF. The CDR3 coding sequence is TGTGCCAGCAGCGTAGCCGGGAACACCGGGGAGCTGTTTTTT.

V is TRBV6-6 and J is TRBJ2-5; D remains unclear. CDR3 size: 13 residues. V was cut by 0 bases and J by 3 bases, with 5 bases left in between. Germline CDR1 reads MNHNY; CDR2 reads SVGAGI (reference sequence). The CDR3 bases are TGTGCCAGCAGTTACTCACGGGAAGAGACCCAGTACTTC. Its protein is CASSYSREETQYF.

CDR3 sequence (DNA): TGTGCCAGCAGTTACCGAGCGGGAGAAGCGGACGAGCAGTACTTC. Amino acid sequence: CASSYRAGEADEQYF. The chain uses TRBV6-5 and TRBJ2-7, with 8 nucleotides matching TRBD2. Germline V gives CDR1 MNHEY, CDR2 SVGAGI. The CDR3 has 15 amino acids. V lost 2 bases, J lost 5 bases, and 8 bases stayed unmatched.

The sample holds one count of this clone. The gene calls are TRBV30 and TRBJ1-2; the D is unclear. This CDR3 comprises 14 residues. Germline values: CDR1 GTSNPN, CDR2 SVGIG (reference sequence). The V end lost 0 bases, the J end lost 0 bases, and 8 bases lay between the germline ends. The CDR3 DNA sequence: TGTGCCTGGAGTGTAGCGGGGACTAACTATGGCTACACCTTC. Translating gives CAWSVAGTNYGYTF.

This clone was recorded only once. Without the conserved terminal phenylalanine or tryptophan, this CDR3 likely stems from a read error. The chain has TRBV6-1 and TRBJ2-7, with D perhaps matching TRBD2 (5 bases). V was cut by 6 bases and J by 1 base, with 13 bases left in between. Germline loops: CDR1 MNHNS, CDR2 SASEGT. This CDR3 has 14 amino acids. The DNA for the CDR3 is TGTGCCAGCAGCGCGAGTCGGGGTTCCTACGAGCAGTACCTC. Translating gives CASSASRGSYEQYL.

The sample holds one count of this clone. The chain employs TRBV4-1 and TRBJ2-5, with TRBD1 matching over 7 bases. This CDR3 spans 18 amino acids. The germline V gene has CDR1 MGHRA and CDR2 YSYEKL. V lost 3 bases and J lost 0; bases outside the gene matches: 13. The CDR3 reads CASSQGRIRDRHQETQYF. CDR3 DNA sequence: TGCGCCAGCAGCCAGGGACGAATTAGGGACAGACACCAAGAGACCCAGTACTTC.

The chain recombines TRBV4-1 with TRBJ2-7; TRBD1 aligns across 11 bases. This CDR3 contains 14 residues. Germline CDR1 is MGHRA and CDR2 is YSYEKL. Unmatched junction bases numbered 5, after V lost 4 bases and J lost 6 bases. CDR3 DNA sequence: TGCGCCAGCAGCCGCCGGGACAGGGGGTCCGAGCAGTACTTC. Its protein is CASSRRDRGSEQYF.

For the CDR3, the DNA is TGTGCCAGCAGTTACGGCGGGACCAATCAGCCCCAGCATTTT. It yields the protein CASSYGGTNQPQHF. The chain carries TRBV6-5 and TRBJ1-5; TRBD1 might be the D (5 bases). This CDR3 is 14 amino acids long. V shed 2 bases and J shed 3 bases, with 8 bases lying between them. In germline, CDR1 is MNHEY, CDR2 SVGAGI.

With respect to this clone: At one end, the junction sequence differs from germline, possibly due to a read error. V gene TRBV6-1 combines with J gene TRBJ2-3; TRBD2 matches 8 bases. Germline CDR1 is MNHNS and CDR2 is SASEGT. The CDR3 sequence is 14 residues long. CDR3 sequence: CASRTSDTTGTQYF. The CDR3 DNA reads TGTGCCAGCAGGACTAGCGATACCACAGGTACGCAGTATTTT.

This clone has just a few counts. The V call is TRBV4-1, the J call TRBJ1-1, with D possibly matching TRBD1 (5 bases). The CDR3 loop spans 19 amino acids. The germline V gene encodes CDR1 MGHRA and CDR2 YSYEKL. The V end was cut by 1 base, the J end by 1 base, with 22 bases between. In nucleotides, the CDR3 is TGCGCCAGCAGCCAAGGGGACTTGGGCGGAGAACCCCGGAACACTGAAGCTTTCTTT. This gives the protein CASSQGDLGGEPRNTEAFF.

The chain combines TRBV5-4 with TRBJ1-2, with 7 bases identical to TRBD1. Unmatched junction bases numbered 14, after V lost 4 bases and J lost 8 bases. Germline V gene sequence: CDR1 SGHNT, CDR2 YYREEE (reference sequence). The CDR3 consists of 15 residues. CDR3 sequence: CASSPRDRYMEGYTF. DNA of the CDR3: TGTGCCAGCAGCCCACGGGACAGATATATGGAGGGCTACACCTTC.